The clone carrying this T cell receptor (beta chain) was recorded many times. Its antigen is not known. This specimen comes from a study of T cells in Graves' hyperthyroidism and ophthalmopathy. The study, taken as a whole, reports: Through a model of 13 V-J features, ophthalmopathy was separated from stable hyperthyroidism.

CDR1 is SNHLY and CDR2 is FYNNEI in the germline V gene. The CDR3 consists of 14 residues. V was clipped by 6 bases and J by 5 bases, with 11 bases between them. From RNA transcripts, TCR beta CDR3 regions were amplified. HTBI primers were employed in a first-round RT-PCR of the TCR CDR3. Each CDR3 protein is one row after TCRdb ran MiXCR on the multiplex PCR reads. The table records over 700,000 distinct CDR3 sequences, under 20% of them present only once. V and J are TRBV2 and TRBJ1-6; D is unclear. Sequencing was carried out using blood. This TCR was recovered from a woman in her forties or fifties with Graves' hyperthyroidism that later progressed to Graves' ophthalmopathy. The CDR3 nucleotides read TGTGCCAGCAGCCGAGGTGGGGATAATTCACCCCTCCACTTT. It is translated as CASSRGGDNSPLHF.